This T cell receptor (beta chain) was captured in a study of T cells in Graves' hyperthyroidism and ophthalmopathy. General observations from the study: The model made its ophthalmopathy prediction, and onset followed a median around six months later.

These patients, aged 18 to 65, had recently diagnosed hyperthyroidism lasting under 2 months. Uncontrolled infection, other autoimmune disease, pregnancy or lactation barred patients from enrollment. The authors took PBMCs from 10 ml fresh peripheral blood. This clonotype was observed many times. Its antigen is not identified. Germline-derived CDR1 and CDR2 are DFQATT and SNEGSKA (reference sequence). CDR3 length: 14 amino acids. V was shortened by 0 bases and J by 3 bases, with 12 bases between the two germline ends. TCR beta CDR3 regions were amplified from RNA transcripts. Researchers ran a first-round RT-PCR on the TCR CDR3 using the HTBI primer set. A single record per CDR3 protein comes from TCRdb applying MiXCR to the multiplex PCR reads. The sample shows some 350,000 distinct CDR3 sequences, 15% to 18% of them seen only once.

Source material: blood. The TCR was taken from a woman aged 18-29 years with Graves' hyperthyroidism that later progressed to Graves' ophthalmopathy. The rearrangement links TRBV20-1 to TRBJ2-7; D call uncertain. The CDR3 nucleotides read TGCAGTGCTAGAGATCTTAGAGAATTCTACGAGCAGTACTTC. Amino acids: CSARDLREFYEQYF.